Each of the 21 T cell receptor beta chains below was sequenced from the same sample in a study of glioma-infiltrating T cells after dendritic cell vaccination (dated by TCRdb to the mid-2010s). The library was produced with the immunoSEQ multiplex PCR assay. As stored in TCRdb, this immuneACCESS dataset retains in-frame rearrangements with V and J assigned. A fraction of the clones does not appear; measured against another copy, unresolved V genes explain less than half of the discrepancy, and the remainder lacks a known reason. The sample table holds roughly 98,000 clones, of which more than 75% were seen once. The ten largest clonotypes hold around 16% of the sample. This specimen was blood, taken before dendritic cell vaccination. Every receptor here comes from a human donor with glioblastoma.

The chain combines TRBV4-2 with TRBJ2-7; D perhaps matches TRBD2 (6 bases). From germline, CDR1 is LGHNA and CDR2 YNFKEQ. V lost 2 bases to trimming and J lost 5 bases, with 13 bases between them. The CDR3 runs to 14 residues. This CDR3 is CASSQSSEVDEQYF. DNA for the CDR3: TGTGCCAGCAGCCAATCTAGCGAGGTGGACGAGCAGTACTTC.

The chain uses TRBV19 and TRBJ1-5, with 7 bases identical to TRBD1. The CDR3 totals 15 residues. V lost 3 bases to trimming and J lost 3 bases; unmatched junction nucleotides: 5. Germline values: CDR1 LNHDA, CDR2 SQIVND (reference sequence). The CDR3 here is CASSMEGADNQPQHF. CDR3 bases: TGTGCCAGTAGTATGGAGGGGGCTGACAATCAGCCCCAGCATTTT.

The CDR3 nucleotides read TGTGCCAGCAGCTTAGATGGGCCTTGGGTCTACGAGCAGTACTTC. Encoded protein: CASSLDGPWVYEQYF. The chain has TRBV11-2 and TRBJ2-7; D ambiguous. V lost 0 bases, J lost 3 bases, and 12 bases lay in between. This CDR3 has 15 residues. Germline CDR1 SGHAT, CDR2 FQNNGV.

The chain has TRBV7-3 and TRBJ1-2; 11 nucleotides agree with TRBD1. V dropped 5 bases and J dropped 5; count of bases not matched to a gene: 4. Germline V gives CDR1 SGHTA, CDR2 FQGTGA. This CDR3 is 14 amino acids long. The CDR3 sequence: CASSRDRGGYGYTF. The CDR3 nucleotides are TGTGCCAGCAGCCGGGACAGGGGGGGATATGGCTACACCTTC.

V gene TRBV11-1 combines with J gene TRBJ1-1, with 9 positions matching TRBD1. Germline lookup yields CDR1 SGHAT and CDR2 FQDESV (reference sequence). V trimming: 3 bases; J trimming: 6 bases; junction bases outside the gene matches: 8. The CDR3 loop spans 15 amino acids. CDR3 region: CASSLGTGGWSEAFF. DNA of the CDR3: TGTGCCAGCAGCTTGGGCACAGGGGGCTGGTCTGAAGCTTTCTTT.

The genes are TRBV5-6 and TRBJ2-7, with TRBD1 matching 10 bases. The CDR3 has 14 amino acids. Germline trimming cut 5 bases from V and 2 bases from J; bases unmatched to any gene: 4. Germline V gene lookup returns CDR1 SGHDT and CDR2 YYEEEE. The CDR3 here is CASSRDRGPYEQYF. The DNA of the CDR3 is TGTGCCAGCAGTAGGGACAGGGGACCCTACGAGCAGTACTTC.

The chain joins TRBV28 to TRBJ2-7; 9 bases agree with TRBD2. From germline, CDR1 is MDHEN and CDR2 SYDVKM. J was trimmed by 7 bases and V by 2 bases; bases with no gene match: 6. This CDR3 region has 14 residues. CDR3 in amino acids: CASSLRIAGVEQYF. Here the CDR3 DNA reads TGTGCCAGCAGTTTAAGGATAGCGGGAGTTGAGCAGTACTTC.

CDR3 nucleotides: TGTGCCAGCAGCTTCTCGACAGGGGCGTCGGGTGGTGGGCAGTTCTTC. Translating it yields CASSFSTGASGGGQFF. This sequence joins TRBV7-9 and TRBJ2-1; 8 bases line up with TRBD1. The V and J ends lost 3 bases and 12 bases, in that order; junction bases with no gene match: 16. Germline V gene sequence: CDR1 SEHNR, CDR2 FQNEAQ (reference sequence). The CDR3 is 16 amino acids.

This clone was recorded a few times. V and J are TRBV28 and TRBJ2-5; a possible D gene is TRBD2 (5 bases). The germline V gene has CDR1 MDHEN and CDR2 SYDVKM. Trimming shortened V by 2 bases and J by 0 bases, and 7 bases separated the two germline ends. The CDR3 spans 14 residues. The CDR3, as DNA: TGTGCCAGCAGTTTAAACGGGAACCAAGAGACCCAGTACTTC. Its translation is CASSLNGNQETQYF.

The chain uses TRBV15 and TRBJ2-2; no clear D. Between the trimmed V and J ends, which lost 0 bases and 5 bases, there was a span of 4 bases. CDR1 is LNHNV and CDR2 is YYDKDF in the germline V gene (reference sequence). There are 13 residues in the CDR3. The CDR3 DNA sequence: TGTGCCACCAGCAGAGACAGAACCGGGGAGCTGTTTTTT. Protein sequence: CATSRDRTGELFF. The variable domain in full, with the rest retrieved from reference TRBV15 and TRBJ2-2, is DAMVIQNPRYQVTQFGKPVTLSCSQTLNHNVMYWYQQKSSQAPKLLFHYYDKDFNNEADTPDNFQSRRPNTSFCFLDIRSPGLGDTAMYLCATSRDRTGELFFGEGSRLTVL.

The chain links TRBV7-9 to TRBJ1-4, with D unresolved. Germline CDR1 is SEHNR and CDR2 is FQNEAQ (reference sequence). V lost 5 bases and J 3 bases, leaving 25 bases between the germline ends. CDR3 length: 19 amino acids. For the CDR3, the DNA is TGTGCCAGCAGCCCAACCTATTCGGCCAGGCCCGGATCTAATGAAAAACTGTTTTTT. Its protein product is CASSPTYSARPGSNEKLFF.

The V gene is TRBV2, the J gene TRBJ1-5; D uncertain. Trimming cost V 7 bases and J 2 bases, with 12 bases left between them. Germline V gene data show CDR1 as SNHLY and CDR2 as FYNNEI. This CDR3 region has 14 residues. The CDR3 sequence: CASTPEVGNQPQHF. The CDR3 DNA follows: TGTGCCAGCACTCCGGAGGTGGGCAATCAGCCCCAGCATTTT.

The chain has TRBV15 and TRBJ1-1; 8 bases are shared with TRBD1. J was trimmed by 4 bases and V by 3 bases; bases with no gene match: 7. The germline V gene encodes CDR1 LNHNV and CDR2 YYDKDF (reference sequence). This CDR3 has 15 residues. CDR3 residues: CATSSRGPGGTEAFF. DNA for the CDR3: TGTGCCACCAGCAGCAGGGGGCCGGGGGGCACTGAAGCTTTCTTT.

The table lists this clone with a few counts. The chain is built from TRBV19 and TRBJ1-5, with no clear D. The CDR3 is 12 amino acids. The germline gives CDR1 LNHDA, CDR2 SQIVND (reference sequence). Trimming pared 3 bases from V and 10 bases from J, leaving 10 bases between. The CDR3 DNA reads TGTGCCAGTAGTATGAATCTCGGTCCCCAGCATTTT. It yields the protein CASSMNLGPQHF.

This chain joins TRBV7-2 and TRBJ1-6; 7 positions agree with TRBD1. The CDR3 consists of 15 residues. J lost 4 bases, V lost 5 bases, and 5 bases had no gene match. Germline V gene sequence: CDR1 SGHTA, CDR2 FQGNSA. The CDR3 sequence is CASSAPRGYNSPLHF. The CDR3 region has the DNA TGTGCCAGCAGCGCCCCCAGGGGGTATAATTCACCCCTCCACTTT.

V gene TRBV7-9 combines with J gene TRBJ2-7; 7 bases agree with TRBD1. The length of the CDR3 is 15 residues. With V trimmed by 5 bases and J by 5 bases, 12 bases remained unmatched. Germline V gene sequence: CDR1 SEHNR, CDR2 FQNEAQ (reference sequence). CDR3 in amino acids: CASSLTSTGIDEQYF. The CDR3 DNA reads as TGTGCCAGCAGCCTCACCTCGACAGGGATAGACGAGCAGTACTTC.

This clone was observed a single time. This sequence joins TRBV19 and TRBJ1-6; D possibly corresponds to TRBD1 (5 bases). This CDR3 is built from 15 residues. Germline values: CDR1 LNHDA, CDR2 SQIVND (reference sequence). The germline V and J ends were trimmed by 3 bases and 9 bases, with 15 bases remaining between them. CDR3 region: CASSMSAAQGSPLHF. CDR3 nucleotides: TGTGCCAGTAGTATGAGCGCTGCTCAGGGTTCACCCCTCCACTTT.

The J gene is TRBJ2-2, the V gene TRBV6-6, with D possibly matching TRBD2 (5 bases). This CDR3 is built from 16 residues. From germline, CDR1 is MNHNY and CDR2 SVGAGI (reference sequence). V lost 6 bases and J lost 1, with 15 bases in between. The DNA for the CDR3 is TGTGCCAGCAGCCTAGAGGAGGCGGAGAACACCGGGGAGCTGTTTTTT. It yields the protein CASSLEEAENTGELFF.

V gene TRBV28 combines with J gene TRBJ1-5, with 7 bases that match TRBD1. This CDR3 has 14 residues. Looked up from germline, CDR1 is MDHEN and CDR2 is SYDVKM. The junction had 5 bases not matched to a gene; V was cut back by 6 bases and J by 3 bases. This CDR3 is CASSYGQDNQPQHF. The CDR3 bases are TGTGCCAGCAGCTACGGACAGGACAATCAGCCCCAGCATTTT.

The gene calls are TRBV5-4 and TRBJ2-6; TRBD1 aligns across 8 bases. The CDR3 loop spans 17 amino acids. J lost 2 bases, V lost 4 bases, and 8 bases had no gene match. The germline CDR1 and CDR2 sequences are SGHNT and YYREEE (reference sequence). The CDR3 coding sequence is TGTGCCAGCAGCCCAGGGGGCAATGTCGCTGGGGCCAACGTCCTGACTTTC. The encoded protein is CASSPGGNVAGANVLTF.

V is TRBV6-5 and J is TRBJ1-1; 10 nucleotides align to TRBD1. CDR1 is MNHEY and CDR2 is SVGAGI in the germline V gene. J was trimmed by 8 bases and V by 2 bases; bases with no gene match: 8. The CDR3 runs 15 residues. DNA of the CDR3: TGTGCCAGCAGTTACCGGGACAGGGGTGTATTCGAAGCTTTCTTT. It encodes CASSYRDRGVFEAFF.